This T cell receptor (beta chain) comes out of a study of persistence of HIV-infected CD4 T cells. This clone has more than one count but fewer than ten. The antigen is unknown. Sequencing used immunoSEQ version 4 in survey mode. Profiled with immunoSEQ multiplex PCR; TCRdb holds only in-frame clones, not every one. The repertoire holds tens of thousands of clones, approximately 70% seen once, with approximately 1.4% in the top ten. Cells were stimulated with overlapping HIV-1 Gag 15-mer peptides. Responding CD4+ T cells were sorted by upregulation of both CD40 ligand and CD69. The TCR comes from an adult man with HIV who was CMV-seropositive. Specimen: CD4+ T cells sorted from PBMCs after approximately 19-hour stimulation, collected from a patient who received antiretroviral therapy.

DNA of the CDR3: TGTGCCAGCAGCTTAACCACCTTAAATGAAAAACTGTTTTTT. Its translation: CASSLTTLNEKLFF. The chain recombines TRBV7-2 with TRBJ1-4; D gene ambiguous. The CDR3 runs to 14 residues. The germline gives CDR1 SGHTA, CDR2 FQGNSA. V lost 2 bases, J lost 5 bases, and 9 bases lay in between.